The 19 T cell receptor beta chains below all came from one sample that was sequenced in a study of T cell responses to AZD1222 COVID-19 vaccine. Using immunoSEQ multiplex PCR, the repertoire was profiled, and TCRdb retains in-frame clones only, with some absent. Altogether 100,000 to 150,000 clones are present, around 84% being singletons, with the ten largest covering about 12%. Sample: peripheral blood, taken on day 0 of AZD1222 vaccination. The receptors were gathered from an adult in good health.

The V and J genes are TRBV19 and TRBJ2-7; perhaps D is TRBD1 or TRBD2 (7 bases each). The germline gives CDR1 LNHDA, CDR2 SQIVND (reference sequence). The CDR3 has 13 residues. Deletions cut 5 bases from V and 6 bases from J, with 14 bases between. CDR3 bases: TGTGCCAGTAGTGTCGACAGGGAGGGCGAGCAGTACTTC. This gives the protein CASSVDREGEQYF.

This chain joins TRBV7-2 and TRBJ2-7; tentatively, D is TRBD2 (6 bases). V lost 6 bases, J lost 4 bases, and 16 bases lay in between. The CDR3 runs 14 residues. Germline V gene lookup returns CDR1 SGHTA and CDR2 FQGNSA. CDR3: CASSSATSRYEQYF. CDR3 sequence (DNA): TGTGCCAGCAGTTCTGCCACTAGCAGGTACGAGCAGTACTTC.

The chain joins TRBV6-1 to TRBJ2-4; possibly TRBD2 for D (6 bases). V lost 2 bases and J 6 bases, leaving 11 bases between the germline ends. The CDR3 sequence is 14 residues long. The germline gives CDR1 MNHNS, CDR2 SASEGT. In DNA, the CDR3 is TGTGCCAGCAGTGAATCGGGGGTTGGAAACATTCAGTACTTC. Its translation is CASSESGVGNIQYF.

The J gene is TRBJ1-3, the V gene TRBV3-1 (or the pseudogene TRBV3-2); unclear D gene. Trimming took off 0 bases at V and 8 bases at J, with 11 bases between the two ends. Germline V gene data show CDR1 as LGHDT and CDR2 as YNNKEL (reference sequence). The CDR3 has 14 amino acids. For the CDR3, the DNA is TGTGCCAGCAGCCAAGACACCATACTGCACACCATATATTTT. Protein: CASSQDTILHTIYF.

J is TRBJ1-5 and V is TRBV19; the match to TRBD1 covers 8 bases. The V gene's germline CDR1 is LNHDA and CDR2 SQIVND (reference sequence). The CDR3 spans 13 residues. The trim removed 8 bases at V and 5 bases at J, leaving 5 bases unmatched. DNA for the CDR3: TGTGCCAGTTGGGACAGGTCCCATCAGCCCCAGCATTTT. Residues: CASWDRSHQPQHF. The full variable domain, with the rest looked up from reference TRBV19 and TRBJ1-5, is DGGITQSPKYLFRKEGQNVTLSCEQNLNHDAMYWYRQDPGQGLRLIYYSQIVNDFQKGDIAEGYSVSREKKESFPLTVTSAQKNPTAFYLCASWDRSHQPQHFGDGTRLSIL.

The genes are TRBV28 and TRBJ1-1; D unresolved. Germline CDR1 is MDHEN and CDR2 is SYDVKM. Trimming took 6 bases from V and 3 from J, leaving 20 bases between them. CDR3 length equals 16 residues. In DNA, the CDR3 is TGTGCCAGCAGCCCTACGGTCCCCCAGCCGGACACTGAAGCTTTCTTT. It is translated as CASSPTVPQPDTEAFF.

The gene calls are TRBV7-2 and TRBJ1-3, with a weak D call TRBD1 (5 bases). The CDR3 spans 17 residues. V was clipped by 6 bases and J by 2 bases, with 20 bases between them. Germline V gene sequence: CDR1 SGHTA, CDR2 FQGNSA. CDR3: CASSFHSLGPTGNTIYF. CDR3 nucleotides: TGTGCCAGCAGTTTTCACTCACTGGGGCCAACTGGAAACACCATATATTTT. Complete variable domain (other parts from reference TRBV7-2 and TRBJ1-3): GAGVSQSPSNKVTEKGKDVELRCDPISGHTALYWYRQSLGQGLEFLIYFQGNSAPDKSGLPSDRFSAERTGGSVSTLTIQRTQQEDSAVYLCASSFHSLGPTGNTIYFGEGSWLTVV.

The CDR3 is CASSMWTGGVREQFF. CDR3 coding DNA: TGTGCCAGCAGTATGTGGACAGGGGGGGTGAGGGAGCAGTTCTTC. The V call is TRBV27, the J call TRBJ2-1; 10 bases agree with TRBD1. The CDR3 totals 15 residues. Trimming removed 5 bases from V and 10 bases from J; junction bases left unmatched: 11. Germline V gene lookup returns CDR1 MNHEY and CDR2 SMNVEV (reference sequence).

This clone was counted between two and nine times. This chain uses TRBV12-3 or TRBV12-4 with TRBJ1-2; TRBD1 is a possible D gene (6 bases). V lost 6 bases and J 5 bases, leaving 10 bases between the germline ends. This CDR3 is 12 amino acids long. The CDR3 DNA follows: TGTGCCAGCAGCCAGGGGCGGTATGGCTACACCTTC. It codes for CASSQGRYGYTF.

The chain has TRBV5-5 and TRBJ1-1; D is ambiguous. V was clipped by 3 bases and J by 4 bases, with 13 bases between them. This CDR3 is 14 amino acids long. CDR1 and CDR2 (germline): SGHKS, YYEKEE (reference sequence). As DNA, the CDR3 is TGTGCCAGCAGCTATACGGCCGGGTCCACTGAAGCTTTCTTT. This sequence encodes CASSYTAGSTEAFF.

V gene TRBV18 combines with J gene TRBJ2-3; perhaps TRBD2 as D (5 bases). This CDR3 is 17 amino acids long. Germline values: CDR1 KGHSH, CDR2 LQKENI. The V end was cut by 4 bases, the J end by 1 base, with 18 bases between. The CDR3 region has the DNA TGTGCCAGCTCACGGGATGCAGGATCCGGGGGCACAGATACGCAGTATTTT. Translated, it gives CASSRDAGSGGTDTQYF.

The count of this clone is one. This CDR3 is CASSLAYRNTEAFF. The CDR3 DNA reads TGTGCCAGCAGCTTGGCTTACAGGAACACTGAAGCTTTCTTT. The V call is TRBV5-4, the J call TRBJ1-1; the D is unclear. The CDR3 consists of 14 residues. V gave up 0 bases and J gave up 1 base, with 7 bases separating them. The germline V gene has CDR1 SGHNT and CDR2 YYREEE (reference sequence).

The CDR3 DNA follows: TGTGCCAGCAGCGCCTGGGACAGGGGGCGAGGAGATACGCAGTATTTT. Protein: CASSAWDRGRGDTQYF. This chain links TRBV13 with TRBJ2-3, with 12 bases matching TRBD1. Trimming took 5 bases from V and 5 from J; bases not matched to a gene: 8. This CDR3 is built from 16 residues. The V gene's germline CDR1 is PRHDT and CDR2 FYEKMQ (reference sequence).

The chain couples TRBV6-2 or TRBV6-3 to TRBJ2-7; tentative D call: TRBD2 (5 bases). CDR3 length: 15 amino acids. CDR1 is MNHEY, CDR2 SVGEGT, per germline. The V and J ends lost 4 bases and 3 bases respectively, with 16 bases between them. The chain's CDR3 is CASSSGGGHFYEQYF. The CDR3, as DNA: TGTGCCAGCAGTTCCGGTGGCGGGCATTTCTACGAGCAGTACTTC.

CDR3 bases: TGTGCCAGCAGTATCGGCCGGGGACGGGGCTCCTATAATTCACCCCTCCACTTT. Its protein product is CASSIGRGRGSYNSPLHF. The gene calls are TRBV28 and TRBJ1-6; tentatively, D is TRBD1 (5 bases). The ends were cut back, 5 bases at V and 0 bases at J, with 17 bases in the middle. CDR3 length: 18 residues. CDR1 and CDR2 (germline): MDHEN, SYDVKM.

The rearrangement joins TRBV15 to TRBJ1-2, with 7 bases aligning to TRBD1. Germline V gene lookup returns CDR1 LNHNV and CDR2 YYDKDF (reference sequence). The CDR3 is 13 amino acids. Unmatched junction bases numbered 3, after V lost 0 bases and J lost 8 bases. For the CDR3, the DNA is TGTGCCACCAGCAGAGACGGGGGACAGGGCTACACCTTC. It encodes CATSRDGGQGYTF.

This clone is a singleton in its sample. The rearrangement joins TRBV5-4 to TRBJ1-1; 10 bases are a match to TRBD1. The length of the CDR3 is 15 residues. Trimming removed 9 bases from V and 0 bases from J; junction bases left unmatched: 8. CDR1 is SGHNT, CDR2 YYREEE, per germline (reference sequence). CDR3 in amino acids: CATGGTGALNTEAFF. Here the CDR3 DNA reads TGTGCCACTGGGGGGACAGGGGCTCTGAACACTGAAGCTTTCTTT. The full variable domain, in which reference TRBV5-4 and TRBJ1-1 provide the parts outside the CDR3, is ETGVTQSPTHLIKTRGQQVTLRCSSQSGHNTVSWYQQALGQGPQFIFQYYREEENGRGNFPPRFSGLQFPNYSSELNVNALELDDSALYLCATGGTGALNTEAFFGQGTRLTVV.

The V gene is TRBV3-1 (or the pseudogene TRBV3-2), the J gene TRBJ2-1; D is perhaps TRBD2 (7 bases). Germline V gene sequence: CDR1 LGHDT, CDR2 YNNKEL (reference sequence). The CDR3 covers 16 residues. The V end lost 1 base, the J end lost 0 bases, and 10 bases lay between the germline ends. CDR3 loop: CASSQGGGRSYNEQFF. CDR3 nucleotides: TGTGCCAGCAGCCAAGGCGGGGGCCGCTCCTACAATGAGCAGTTCTTC.

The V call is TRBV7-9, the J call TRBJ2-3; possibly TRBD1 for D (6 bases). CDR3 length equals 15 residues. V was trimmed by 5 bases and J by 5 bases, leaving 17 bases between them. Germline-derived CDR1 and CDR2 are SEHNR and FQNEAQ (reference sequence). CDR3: CASSVGTLVGDTQYF. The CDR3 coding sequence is TGTGCCAGCAGCGTCGGGACACTTGTGGGAGATACGCAGTATTTT. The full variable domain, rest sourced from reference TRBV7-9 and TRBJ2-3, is DTGVSQNPRHKITKRGQNVTFRCDPISEHNRLYWYRQTLGQGPEFLTYFQNEAQLEKSRLLSDRFSAERPKGSFSTLEIQRTEQGDSAMYLCASSVGTLVGDTQYFGPGTRLTVL.